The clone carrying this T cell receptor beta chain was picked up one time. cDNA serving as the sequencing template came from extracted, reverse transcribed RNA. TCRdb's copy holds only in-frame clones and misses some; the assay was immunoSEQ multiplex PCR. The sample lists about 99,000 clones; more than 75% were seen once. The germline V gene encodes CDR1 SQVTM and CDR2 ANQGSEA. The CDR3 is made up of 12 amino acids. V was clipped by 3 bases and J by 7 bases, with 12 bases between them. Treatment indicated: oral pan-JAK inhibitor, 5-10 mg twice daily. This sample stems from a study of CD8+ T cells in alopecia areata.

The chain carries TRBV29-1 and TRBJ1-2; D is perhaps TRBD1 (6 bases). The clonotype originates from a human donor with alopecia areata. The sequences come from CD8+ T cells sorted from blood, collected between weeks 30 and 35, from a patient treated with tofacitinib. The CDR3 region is CSVDGGGFGYTF. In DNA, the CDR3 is TGCAGCGTTGATGGAGGGGGGTTTGGCTACACCTTC.